Below, 27 T cell receptor beta chains from the same sample are listed, as sequenced in a study of blood T cell repertoires in COVID-19. The repertoire was sequenced with immunoSEQ multiplex PCR; TCRdb's copy has only in-frame clones and lacks some. The data contain roughly 290,000 clones, 87% of them singletons. Material: peripheral blood. These receptor sequences come from a woman aged 50 to 65 who had recovered from COVID-19.

J is TRBJ1-5 and V is TRBV19; D not resolved. This CDR3 has 14 amino acids. Between the trimmed V and J ends, which lost 4 bases and 2 bases, there was a span of 9 bases. Germline values: CDR1 LNHDA, CDR2 SQIVND (reference sequence). The CDR3 loop is CASSKESGNQPQHF. Here the CDR3 DNA reads TGTGCCAGTAGTAAGGAGTCTGGCAATCAGCCCCAGCATTTT.

The rearrangement links TRBV19 to TRBJ2-7; the D gene is possibly TRBD2 (5 bases). This CDR3 has 12 amino acids. Germline-derived CDR1 and CDR2 are LNHDA and SQIVND (reference sequence). The ends were cut back, 10 bases at V and 0 bases at J, with 10 bases in the middle. The CDR3 nucleotides read TGTGCCACCGCGGACTTCTCCTACGAGCAGTACTTC. Protein: CATADFSYEQYF.

This chain connects TRBV11-3 to TRBJ2-2, with D perhaps TRBD2 (5 bases). The length of the CDR3 is 14 residues. CDR1 is SGHNT, CDR2 YENEEA, per germline. The germline V and J ends were trimmed by 5 bases and 3 bases, with 10 bases remaining between them. The CDR3 spells CASSREGYTGELFF. CDR3 DNA sequence: TGTGCCAGCAGCCGCGAGGGTTACACCGGGGAGCTGTTTTTT. The complete variable domain, with remaining parts taken from reference TRBV11-3 and TRBJ2-2, reads EAGVVQSPRYKIIEKKQPVAFWCNPISGHNTLYWYLQNLGQGPELLIRYENEEAVDDSQLPKDRFSAERLKGVDSTLKIQPAELGDSAVYLCASSREGYTGELFFGEGSRLTVL.

The chain is built from TRBV9 and TRBJ2-3, with TRBD2 identical over 7 bases. The V gene end was trimmed by 0 bases and the J gene end by 4 bases; junction bases not matched to a gene: 11. The germline CDR1 and CDR2 sequences are SGDLS and YYNGEE. This CDR3 is 17 amino acids long. The CDR3 here is CASSVAGRGRASDTQYF. The CDR3, as DNA: TGTGCCAGCAGCGTAGCGGGGAGGGGCAGAGCCTCAGATACGCAGTATTTT.

The chain carries TRBV6-6 and TRBJ2-3; 11 nucleotides align to TRBD2. The germline V gene has CDR1 MNHNY and CDR2 SVGAGI (reference sequence). The CDR3 totals 15 residues. With 5 bases clipped from V and 1 base from J, the junction kept 2 bases outside the gene matches. The DNA of the CDR3 is TGTGCCAGCAGTACTAGCGGGGGCCGCACAGATACGCAGTATTTT. Translation: CASSTSGGRTDTQYF.

The chain employs TRBV29-1 and TRBJ1-1; D gene uncertain. Germline CDR1 SQVTM, CDR2 ANQGSEA. V lost 1 base, J lost 7 bases, and 7 bases lay in between. CDR3 length equals 11 residues. CDR3 in amino acids: CSVEGPYEAFF. CDR3 sequence (DNA): TGCAGCGTTGAAGGTCCTTATGAAGCTTTCTTT.

The genes are TRBV5-6 and TRBJ1-1, with 8 nucleotides matching TRBD1. From germline, CDR1 is SGHDT and CDR2 YYEEEE. CDR3 size: 18 residues. Losses at the gene ends were 3 bases for V and 1 base for J; bases not matched to a gene: 14. The CDR3 spells CASSSTRTGRASNTEAFF. The CDR3 nucleotides are TGTGCCAGCAGCTCAACCCGGACAGGGAGGGCCTCGAACACTGAAGCTTTCTTT.

This chain connects TRBV10-3 to TRBJ2-3, with TRBD2 matching over 13 bases. The CDR3 spans 17 residues. V lost 10 bases to trimming and J lost 0 bases; unmatched junction nucleotides: 10. Germline CDR1 is ENHRY and CDR2 is SYGVKD. CDR3 residues: CATQGLAGSASTDTQYF. Written as DNA, the CDR3 is TGTGCCACCCAGGGACTAGCGGGGTCAGCTAGCACAGATACGCAGTATTTT.

This rearrangement joins TRBV6-1 to TRBJ1-3; D uncertain. This CDR3 is 15 amino acids long. Deletions cut 2 bases from V and 0 bases from J, with 8 bases between. The germline CDR1 and CDR2 sequences are MNHNS and SASEGT. DNA of the CDR3: TGTGCCAGCAGTGAAATGGGAGGCTCTGGAAACACCATATATTTT. This gives the protein CASSEMGGSGNTIYF.

V and J are TRBV6-2 or TRBV6-3 and TRBJ2-7; weak D call: TRBD1 (6 bases). V lost 0 bases and J 9 bases, leaving 21 bases between the germline ends. There are 16 residues in the CDR3. Germline loops: CDR1 MNHEY, CDR2 SVGEGT. The CDR3 spells CASSYSRPGWGQAQYF. In DNA form, the CDR3 reads TGTGCCAGCAGTTACTCCCGTCCCGGGTGGGGGCAGGCGCAGTACTTC.

V is TRBV5-6 and J is TRBJ2-1; D not certain. CDR3 length: 15 residues. Germline loops: CDR1 SGHDT, CDR2 YYEEEE. Between the trimmed V and J ends, which lost 6 bases and 2 bases, there was a span of 15 bases. CDR3 region: CASTPGSRAYNEQFF. In DNA form, the CDR3 reads TGTGCCAGCACCCCCGGCTCCCGGGCCTACAATGAGCAGTTCTTC.

The gene calls are TRBV5-1 and TRBJ1-6; 8 nucleotides agree with TRBD1. From germline, CDR1 is SGHRS and CDR2 YFSETQ. V was clipped by 6 bases and J by 7 bases; unmatched bases: 3. The CDR3 sequence is 13 residues long. CDR3: CASTDRENSPLHF. As DNA, the CDR3 is TGCGCCAGCACGGACAGGGAAAATTCACCCCTCCACTTT. The entire variable domain, with the rest obtained from reference TRBV5-1 and TRBJ1-6, is as follows: KAGVTQTPRYLIKTRGQQVTLSCSPISGHRSVSWYQQTPGQGLQFLFEYFSETQRNKGNFPGRFSGRQFSNSRSEMNVSTLELGDSALYLCASTDRENSPLHFGNGTRLTVT.

The chain couples TRBV12-3 or TRBV12-4 to TRBJ1-2, with D uncertain. CDR3 size: 13 residues. Trimming pared 5 bases from V and 3 bases from J, leaving 10 bases between. CDR3 nucleotide sequence: TGTGCCAGCAGTGTCTCCCGAGACTATGGCTACACCTTC. Translated: CASSVSRDYGYTF.

The rearrangement uses TRBV19 and TRBJ2-3; 15 bases map to TRBD2. The germline gives CDR1 LNHDA, CDR2 SQIVND (reference sequence). CDR3 length: 16 amino acids. V trimming: 6 bases; J trimming: 2 bases; junction bases outside the gene matches: 3. CDR3 residues: CASRRTSGGATDTQYF. CDR3 bases: TGTGCCAGTAGAAGGACTAGCGGGGGGGCCACAGATACGCAGTATTTT.

A single count supports this clone. The rearrangement links TRBV7-9 to TRBJ2-1; possible D gene TRBD2, 6 bases. CDR1 is SEHNR and CDR2 is FQNEAQ in the germline V gene (reference sequence). V was cut by 5 bases and J by 6 bases, with 11 bases left in between. The CDR3 extends over 13 amino acids. DNA of the CDR3: TGTGCCAGCAGCCCCTGGACTATCAATGAGCAGTTCTTC. As protein: CASSPWTINEQFF.

The chain couples TRBV11-2 to TRBJ2-4, with D tentatively TRBD1 (5 bases). The germline gives CDR1 SGHAT, CDR2 FQNNGV. The CDR3 is 13 amino acids. The V end was cut by 5 bases, the J end by 8 bases, with 13 bases between. The CDR3 DNA sequence: TGTGCCAGCAGCGTGACAGTGAAGGACATTCAGTACTTC. Amino acids: CASSVTVKDIQYF.

The CDR3 DNA reads as TGCGCCAGCAGCTTACAGGGACGCACCGGGGAGCTGTTTTTT. Translated: CASSLQGRTGELFF. The chain has TRBV5-1 and TRBJ2-2; the D gene is possibly TRBD1 (6 bases). The V end was cut by 2 bases, the J end by 4 bases, with 9 bases between. CDR3 size: 14 residues. The V gene's germline CDR1 is SGHRS and CDR2 YFSETQ.

The rearrangement joins TRBV3-1 (or the pseudogene TRBV3-2) to TRBJ2-7, with 9 bases matching TRBD1. This CDR3 comprises 15 residues. V dropped 1 base and J dropped 4; count of bases not matched to a gene: 5. Germline V gene data show CDR1 as LGHDT and CDR2 as YNNKEL (reference sequence). CDR3 DNA sequence: TGTGCCAGCAGCCAAGGGACAGGGGAGGCATACGAGCAGTACTTC. This encodes CASSQGTGEAYEQYF.

This clone was detected a few times. This chain joins TRBV5-6 and TRBJ2-3; D is uncertain. CDR3 length: 11 residues. Deletions cut 0 bases from V and 8 bases from J, with 4 bases between. Looked up from germline, CDR1 is SGHDT and CDR2 is YYEEEE. CDR3 amino acids: CASSLAGTQYF. As DNA, the CDR3 is TGTGCCAGCAGCTTGGCCGGTACGCAGTATTTT.

The chain links TRBV27 to TRBJ2-7; a weak D match, TRBD1 (6 bases). This CDR3 contains 16 residues. Looked up from germline, CDR1 is MNHEY and CDR2 is SMNVEV (reference sequence). The ends were cut back, 1 base at V and 6 bases at J, with 19 bases in the middle. CDR3 sequence: CASSLFRGGISSEQYF. The CDR3 DNA reads as TGTGCCAGCAGTTTATTCCGAGGGGGAATCTCTTCCGAGCAGTACTTC.

The chain uses TRBV3-1 (or the pseudogene TRBV3-2) and TRBJ2-2; tentatively, D is TRBD1 (6 bases). The CDR3 is 16 amino acids. V gave up 1 base and J gave up 4 bases, with 13 bases separating them. Germline CDR1 LGHDT, CDR2 YNNKEL (reference sequence). The CDR3 spells CASSQGGRGFTGELFF. CDR3 coding DNA: TGTGCCAGCAGCCAAGGGGGCAGGGGATTCACCGGGGAGCTGTTTTTT.

The chain uses TRBV6-4 and TRBJ2-1; possibly TRBD2 for D (7 bases). The V end lost 6 bases, the J end lost 5 bases, and 14 bases lay between the germline ends. The germline CDR1 and CDR2 sequences are MRHNA and SNTAGT. The CDR3 has 14 amino acids. CDR3 loop: CASRGGGPHNEQFF. The CDR3 DNA sequence: TGTGCCAGCAGGGGAGGGGGGCCCCACAATGAGCAGTTCTTC.

The chain uses TRBV5-1 and TRBJ2-7, with D maybe TRBD2 (5 bases). Germline V gives CDR1 SGHRS, CDR2 YFSETQ. V shed 0 bases and J shed 7 bases, with 11 bases lying between them. The CDR3 has 13 amino acids. The CDR3 loop is CASSLGGDLEQYF. The CDR3 region has the DNA TGCGCCAGCAGCTTGGGGGGAGACTTAGAGCAGTACTTC.

This clone was found a few times. The gene calls are TRBV10-1 and TRBJ1-5; perhaps TRBD1 as D (6 bases). Trimming cost V 2 bases and J 6 bases, with 11 bases left between them. The CDR3 totals 14 residues. The germline CDR1 and CDR2 sequences are WNHNN and SYGVQD (reference sequence). CDR3 bases: TGCGCCAGCAGTGAGAACAGGGTCGGTCAGCCCCAGCATTTT. Translated: CASSENRVGQPQHF.

This clone was seen a single time. The chain joins TRBV19 to TRBJ1-4, with TRBD1 as a possible D gene (5 bases). Germline V gene data show CDR1 as LNHDA and CDR2 as SQIVND (reference sequence). CDR3 length equals 14 residues. V was trimmed by 8 bases and J by 4 bases, leaving 14 bases between them. The CDR3: CASGSTENNEKLFF. For the CDR3, the DNA is TGTGCCAGTGGGTCGACAGAGAATAATGAAAAACTGTTTTTT.

The V gene is TRBV19, the J gene TRBJ1-4, with 10 positions matching TRBD1. In germline, CDR1 is LNHDA, CDR2 SQIVND (reference sequence). CDR3 length equals 15 residues. V lost 3 bases and J lost 5; bases outside the gene matches: 3. The DNA of the CDR3 is TGTGCCAGTAGTATGCGGGGACAGGGGAATGAAAAACTGTTTTTT. Translated: CASSMRGQGNEKLFF.

The chain links TRBV10-3 to TRBJ1-1, with 10 bases lining up with TRBD1. The CDR3 has 14 amino acids. V lost 11 bases to trimming and J lost 1 base; unmatched junction nucleotides: 7. The germline V gene has CDR1 ENHRY and CDR2 SYGVKD. The CDR3 bases are TGTGCCGCCAGCGGACAGGGGGAGAACACTGAAGCTTTCTTT. As protein: CAASGQGENTEAFF.